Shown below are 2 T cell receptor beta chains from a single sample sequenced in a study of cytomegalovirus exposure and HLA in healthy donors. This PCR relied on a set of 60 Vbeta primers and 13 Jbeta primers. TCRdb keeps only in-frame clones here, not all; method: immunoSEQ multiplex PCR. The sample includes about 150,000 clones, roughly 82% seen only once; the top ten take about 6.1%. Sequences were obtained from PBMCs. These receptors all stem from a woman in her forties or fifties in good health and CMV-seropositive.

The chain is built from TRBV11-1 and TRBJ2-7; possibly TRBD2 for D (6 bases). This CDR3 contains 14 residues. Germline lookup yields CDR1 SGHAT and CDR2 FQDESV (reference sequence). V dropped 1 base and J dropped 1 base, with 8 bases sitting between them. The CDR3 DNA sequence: TGTGCCAGCAGCTTAGGGGCGGGGTCCTACGAGCAGTACTTC. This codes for CASSLGAGSYEQYF. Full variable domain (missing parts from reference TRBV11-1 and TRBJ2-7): EAEVAQSPRYKITEKSQAVAFWCDPISGHATLYWYRQILGQGPELLVQFQDESVVDDSQLPKDRFSAERLKGVDSTLKIQPAELGDSAMYLCASSLGAGSYEQYFGPGTRLTVT.

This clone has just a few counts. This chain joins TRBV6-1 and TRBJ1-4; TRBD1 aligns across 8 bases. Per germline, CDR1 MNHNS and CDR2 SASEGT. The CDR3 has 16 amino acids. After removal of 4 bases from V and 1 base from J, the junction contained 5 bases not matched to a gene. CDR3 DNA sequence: TGTGCCAGCAGTGGACAGGGGCGACAAACTAATGAAAAACTGTTTTTT. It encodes CASSGQGRQTNEKLFF.